Listed below are T cell receptor beta chains from one sample, sequenced in a study of blood T cell repertoires in COVID-19. Generated by immunoSEQ multiplex PCR, the TCRdb table keeps only in-frame clones and is missing some. The table has over 70,000 clones, 80% seen once. What was sequenced was peripheral blood. The receptors were gathered from a man in his 70s who had recovered from COVID-19. CDR3s include the opening cysteine and the closing phenylalanine or tryptophan. The D gene is left open where the match is weak. Where a row states a size, it is once, few, many or the class of an expanded clone; other rows omit it.

TGTGCCAGCAGCTCCGGACTAGCGGGGGCAGAGACCCAGTACTTC | CASSSGLAGAETQYF | TRBV7-6 | NA | TRBD2 | TRBJ2-5
TGTGCCAGCAGGAGTCGCCAGGGGGGCGGGGAGCTGTTTTTT | CASRSRQGGGELFF | TRBV6-5 | NA | NA | TRBJ2-2
TGTGCCAGCAGCGTAGATGGACAGGCCCTTCGGTCTGAAGCTTTCTTT | CASSVDGQALRSEAFF | TRBV9 | NA | TRBD1 | TRBJ1-1
TGTGCCAGTAGGGCGGTGCGGACAGCCCTCTCTGGGGCCAACGTCCTGACTTTC | CASRAVRTALSGANVLTF | TRBV19 | NA | NA | TRBJ2-6
TGTGCCAGCAGTTACTACAGGCCGAACACCGGGGAGCTGTTTTTT | CASSYYRPNTGELFF | TRBV6-2/TRBV6-3 | NA | NA | TRBJ2-2
TGTGCCAGCAACAGAAACTCCTATGGCTACACCTTC | CASNRNSYGYTF | TRBV28 | NA | NA | TRBJ1-2
TGCGCCAGCAGTGAAACCAGGACTAGCGGGAAGTACGAGCAGTACTTC | CASSETRTSGKYEQYF | TRBV10-1 | NA | TRBD2 | TRBJ2-7
TGTGCCAGCAGCCTACGAGGCGCGGGCCGGCCCTACGAGCAGTACTTC | CASSLRGAGRPYEQYF | TRBV11-3 | NA | NA | TRBJ2-7
TGTGCCAGCAGCCCGACAGGGGGAGGCACTGAAGCTTTCTTT | CASSPTGGGTEAFF | TRBV3-1/TRBV3-2 | NA | TRBD1 | TRBJ1-1
TGTGCCAGCAGTCTAGCTGGGGAGACCCAGTACTTC | CASSLAGETQYF | TRBV6-2/TRBV6-3 | NA | NA | TRBJ2-5
TGTGCCAGCATGCCAGGGTACTCAGATACGCAGTATTTT | CASMPGYSDTQYF | TRBV27 | NA | NA | TRBJ2-3
TGTGCCAGCAGTTTGAACGGGGGTAATTCACCCCTCCACTTT | CASSLNGGNSPLHF | TRBV6-5 | few | NA | TRBJ1-6
TGTGCCAGTAGGAACTCCGGGACTAGCGTCTACGAGCAGTACTTC | CASRNSGTSVYEQYF | TRBV19 | NA | TRBD2 | TRBJ2-7
TGTGCCAGCTCACCACAGACTAGCGGGAGGTCCCATGAGCAGTTCTTC | CASSPQTSGRSHEQFF | TRBV18 | few | TRBD2 | TRBJ2-1
TGTGCCAGCAGACAAGACAGGGGAGGCTATGGCTACACCTTC | CASRQDRGGYGYTF | TRBV28 | NA | TRBD1 | TRBJ1-2
TGTGCCAGCAGTCGCCCCGGGACTAGCTCTCAGGAGCAGTACTTC | CASSRPGTSSQEQYF | TRBV6-5 | NA | TRBD2 | TRBJ2-7
TGTGCCTGGAGGCTAGCGGGGGGCTCCGAGTTCTTC | CAWRLAGGSEFF | TRBV30 | once | TRBD2 | TRBJ2-1
TGTGCCAGCAGCCACCGCGGGGGGGCCAGCGATGAGCAGTTCTTC | CASSHRGGASDEQFF | TRBV7-6 | NA | TRBD2 | TRBJ2-1
TGCAGCGTTGAAACAGGGTCGTTTGAAGCTTTCTTT | CSVETGSFEAFF | TRBV29-1 | NA | NA | TRBJ1-1
TGTGCCAGCAGCCAAGCTCCCAACAGGGTTATGGCGAACACCGGGGAGCTGTTTTTT | CASSQAPNRVMANTGELFF | TRBV14 | NA | NA | TRBJ2-2
TGTGCCAGCAAGGGACAGGGAGTATCACCCCTCCACTTT | CASKGQGVSPLHF | TRBV27 | NA | TRBD1 | TRBJ1-6
TGCAGTGCTAGTCGACAGGGGATCGGTCAGCCCCAGCATTTT | CSASRQGIGQPQHF | TRBV20-1 | NA | TRBD1 | TRBJ1-5